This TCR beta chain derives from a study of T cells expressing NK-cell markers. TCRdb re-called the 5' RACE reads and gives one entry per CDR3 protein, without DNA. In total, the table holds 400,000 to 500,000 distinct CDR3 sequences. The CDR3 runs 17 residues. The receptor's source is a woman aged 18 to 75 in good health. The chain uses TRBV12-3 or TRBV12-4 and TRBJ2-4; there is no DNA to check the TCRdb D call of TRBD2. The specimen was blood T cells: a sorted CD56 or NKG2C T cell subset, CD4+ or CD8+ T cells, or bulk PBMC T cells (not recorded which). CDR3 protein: CASSLALSGGPQNIQYF.